This TCR beta chain was identified during a study of blood T cell repertoires in COVID-19. Study processing details: Reference gene primer amplification gave nucleated cell count estimates. Clones were read by immunoSEQ multiplex PCR, and TCRdb kept only the in-frame ones, dropping some. V and J calls and clone size come straight from that table; D and trimming were deduced from the DNA. Altogether roughly 130,000 clones are present, almost 85% being singletons, with the ten largest covering about 3.7%. The V gene end was trimmed by 3 bases and the J gene end by 5 bases; junction bases not matched to a gene: 8. The CDR3 contains 16 residues. The study recruited people aged roughly 18 to 100 years across approximately 24 US areas. Clinical histories supplied by participants themselves formed the basis of cohort assignment.

The TCR originated in a woman in her forties or fifties with acute COVID-19. The chain has TRBV5-3 and TRBJ2-1; 10 bases map to TRBD1. TRBV5-3 is given ORF status, its function remaining uncertain. The sequenced sample consisted of PBMCs or T cells enriched from blood (not recorded which). Here the CDR3 DNA reads TGTGCCAGAAGCTCGACAGGGGGCGAGAGGGACAATGAGCAGTTCTTC. It is translated as CARSSTGGERDNEQFF.